The T cell receptor beta chain described here comes from a study of Ad26.COV2.S vaccination and SARS-CoV-2 variants (dated by TCRdb to the early 2020s). Study-level background: Vaccine-arm donors were drawn from COV1001, a multicentre, randomized, double-blind, placebo-controlled phase I-IIa trial of Ad26.COV2.S in healthy adults. Dosing of Ad26.COV2.S was intramuscular, at either 5x10^10 or 1x10^11 viral particles, delivered as one shot or as two shots spaced 56 days apart. TCRbeta repertoire sequencing served as the tool for gauging how specific and how broad the SARS-CoV-2-reactive T cell receptors were following Ad26.COV2.S vaccination. A total of 32 samples were included in the TCR-sequenced set, comprising 19 Ad26.COV2.S vaccine recipients, 5 placebo recipients and 8 SARS-CoV-2 convalescent individuals. Trial participants were randomized into five groups of five, in which low-dose or high-dose Ad26.COV2.S was given once or twice, or placebo was given on both occasions. Investigators did not know the trial group allocation while performing experiments and assessing outcomes. What the research found in general, with its limitations: Substantial breadth of spike-specific CD8+ and CD4+ T cell responses was reported after vaccination. The study lacked the statistical power to compare responses across vaccine doses or regimens. Vaccine and placebo recipients had similar non-spike TCR breadth, a finding consistent with the vaccine containing only spike. Spike-specific TCR breadth was higher in Ad26.COV2.S recipients than in placebo recipients (P = 0.0014). The authors noted that total T cell responses may have been underestimated by the TCR breadth and depth analyses.

V and J lose 3 bases and 0 bases, and a span of 11 bases separates them. CDR3 length: 16 amino acids, cysteine to phenylalanine. The sequence is cut down to CDR3 DNA, 48 bases in frame from base 1. CDR1 is given as SGHTA and CDR2 as FQGTGA, both from the germline V gene. About this clone itself: This clone's antigen is unknown. Base qualities are missing; no much larger clone stands one base away.

The immunoSEQ Assay was used to sequence TCRbeta CDR3 regions. After extraction, genomic DNA underwent amplification by bias-controlled multiplex PCR, followed by high-throughput sequencing. The authors' pipeline ran thus. To quantify the absolute abundance of every unique TCRbeta CDR3 region, sequences were collapsed and filtered. T cell fraction was estimated by normalizing TCRbeta template counts to usable DNA, which was measured by amplifying reference genes present in all nucleated cells. Repertoire TCRs were annotated as SARS-CoV-2-specific when V gene, CDR3 amino acid sequence and J gene were exactly matched to a known reactive TCR set. The reference SARS-CoV-2 TCR set came from MIRA and was filtered for enrichment in COVID-19-positive ImmuneCODE repertoires, removing public or cross-reactive TCRs. Using the MIRA antigens, annotated TCRs were further analysed by specific ORF or by position within an ORF. Depth was the summed frequency of annotated unique rearrangements, while breadth was defined as annotated unique rearrangements over total unique productive rearrangements. TCR breadth was compared between groups using two-sided Wilcoxon rank-sum tests. What TCRdb holds here is the immuneACCESS table cut down to in-frame rearrangements. Part of the clones is not present; checked against another copy, under half of the missing clones reflect an unresolved V gene, and the others are unexplained. From that table come the V and J calls and clone size; the DNA was used to work out D and trimming. For this sample the table gives fewer than 300,000 clones, of which over 75% were detected only once. More than 2.5% of the sample belongs to the ten largest clones.

The intended sense of this specimen's treatment or condition label: around 19 received Ad26.COV2.S at low or high dose, single or two shots; 5 received placebo; per-sample allocation not given. For vaccine and placebo recipients, repertoires were sequenced using samples collected on day 63 after the first injection. Cohort 1b enrolled fewer than 30 adults aged 18-55 years at a single site in Boston, USA, between 29 July and 7 August 2020. As a vaccine, Ad26.COV2.S was a replication-incompetent adenovirus type 26 vector that expressed a prefusion-stabilized SARS-CoV-2 spike protein derived from the original Wuhan strain.

The sequence derives from a person aged 18 to 59 who received the Ad26.COV2.S COVID-19 vaccine or a placebo. The material was peripheral blood, obtained in a trial of Ad26.COV2.S vaccine versus placebo. The chain employs TRBV7-3 and TRBJ2-2, with the D segment possibly TRBD1 or TRBD2, each aligning over 5 bases. The sequenced DNA is TGTGCCAGCAGCTTCCAATTGGGGGCGAACACCGGGGAGCTGTTTTTT. Its protein reads: CASSFQLGANTGELFF.